Listed here are 23 T cell receptor beta chains from one sample, sequenced in a study of blood T cells in healthy people across ages. A J-beta primer mix and a sample-barcoded 5' primer were used in a second PCR of about 6 to 12 cycles. TCRdb itself ran the 5' RACE reads through MiXCR, one entry per CDR3 protein. Among over 1,300,000 distinct CDR3 sequences listed, 45% to 70% were seen once. Sequenced input: blood. These receptors came from a man between 18 and 29 years old in good health.

The chain uses TRBV6-2 or TRBV6-3 and TRBJ2-5, with a tentative D call TRBD1 (6 bases). CDR1 and CDR2 from the germline V gene are MNHEY and SVGEGT. Trimming removed 7 bases at V and 5 bases at J, with 14 bases between. The CDR3 has 13 residues. In DNA, the CDR3 is TGTGCCAGCATAAACAGGGCTTGGGAGACCCAGTACTTC. Its translation is CASINRAWETQYF.

This clonotype was seen a few times. V usage is TRBV27 and J usage is TRBJ2-1, with 13 nucleotides matching TRBD2. V shed 5 bases and J 7 bases; nucleotides not matched to a gene: 5. Germline V gives CDR1 MNHEY, CDR2 SMNVEV (reference sequence). There are 15 residues in the CDR3. The CDR3 is CASSQGTSGENEQFF. The CDR3, as DNA: TGTGCCAGCAGTCAAGGGACTAGCGGGGAGAATGAGCAGTTCTTC.

The gene calls are TRBV10-2 and TRBJ2-3, with TRBD2 matching over 9 bases. CDR1 WSHSY and CDR2 SAAADI come from the germline V gene. After removal of 6 bases from V and 3 bases from J, the junction contained 10 bases not matched to a gene. The CDR3 spans 16 residues. CDR3 in DNA: TGCGCCAGCAGGGAAGTTAGCGGGAGAGGGACAGATACGCAGTATTTT. This sequence encodes CASREVSGRGTDTQYF.

This clonotype was recorded once. This CDR3 reads CASSSPGRVQETQYF. The CDR3 coding sequence is TGTGCCAGCAGCTCCCCCGGACGGGTACAAGAGACCCAGTACTTC. The V call is TRBV7-2, the J call TRBJ2-5; D is undetermined. The CDR3 spans 15 residues. From germline, CDR1 is SGHTA and CDR2 FQGNSA. Trimming took off 4 bases at V and 2 bases at J, with 14 bases between the two ends.

V and J are TRBV10-3 and TRBJ2-3, with D tentatively TRBD1 (6 bases). Germline-derived CDR1 and CDR2 are ENHRY and SYGVKD. The CDR3 spans 15 residues. V shed 5 bases and J shed 1 base, with 13 bases lying between them. CDR3 bases: TGTGCCATCAGTACCCCGGACAGCGGCACAGATACGCAGTATTTT. This gives the protein CAISTPDSGTDTQYF.

The chain recombines TRBV5-1 with TRBJ2-1; 9 positions match TRBD1. The length of the CDR3 is 15 residues. The V gene's germline CDR1 is SGHRS and CDR2 YFSETQ. V shed 2 bases and J 7 bases; nucleotides not matched to a gene: 7. The CDR3 DNA reads as TGCGCCAGCAGCTTATCCGGGACAGGGTTGAATGAGCAGTTCTTC. It codes for CASSLSGTGLNEQFF. The whole variable domain, filled in from reference TRBV5-1 and TRBJ2-1, reads KAGVTQTPRYLIKTRGQQVTLSCSPISGHRSVSWYQQTPGQGLQFLFEYFSETQRNKGNFPGRFSGRQFSNSRSEMNVSTLELGDSALYLCASSLSGTGLNEQFFGPGTRLTVL.

The chain recombines TRBV7-9 with TRBJ2-4; D is undetermined. With the DNA end fitting TRBJ2-7 better, the J assignment may be wrong. Germline CDR1 and CDR2: SEHNR and FQNEAQ (reference sequence). The CDR3 is made up of 12 amino acids. The CDR3 sequence: CASSGNYYEQYF. In DNA, the CDR3 is TGTGCCAGCAGCGGGAACTACTACGAGCAGTACTTC.

This clonotype was seen once. The chain recombines TRBV12-3 or TRBV12-4 with TRBJ1-4; no firm D call. With 7 bases removed from V and 1 base from J, the gap between germline ends came to 7 bases. The CDR3 is 13 residues long. For the CDR3, the DNA is TGTGCCAGCACACGGCTAACTAATGAAAAACTGTTTTTT. Protein sequence: CASTRLTNEKLFF.

The chain links TRBV9 to TRBJ2-3; D is undetermined. This CDR3 has 14 amino acids. The ends were cut back, 0 bases at V and 3 bases at J, with 8 bases in the middle. From germline, CDR1 is SGDLS and CDR2 YYNGEE. CDR3 in DNA: TGTGCCAGCAGCGTAGCTCCTAGTACAGATACGCAGTATTTT. As protein: CASSVAPSTDTQYF.

The chain employs TRBV7-2 and TRBJ2-5; D possibly corresponds to TRBD2 (6 bases). V dropped 5 bases and J dropped 5 bases, with 15 bases sitting between them. The germline gives CDR1 SGHTA, CDR2 FQGNSA. The CDR3 sequence is 14 residues long. The chain's CDR3 is CASSRPAGWETQYF. CDR3 bases: TGTGCCAGCAGCCGTCCGGCGGGATGGGAGACCCAGTACTTC. Full variable domain (missing parts from reference TRBV7-2 and TRBJ2-5): GAGVSQSPSNKVTEKGKDVELRCDPISGHTALYWYRQSLGQGLEFLIYFQGNSAPDKSGLPSDRFSAERTGGSVSTLTIQRTQQEDSAVYLCASSRPAGWETQYFGPGTRLLVL.

The V call is TRBV10-3, the J call TRBJ1-3, with 7 bases fitting TRBD1. J gave up 0 bases and V 11 bases, and 7 bases lay outside the gene matches. The CDR3 sequence is 14 residues long. Germline V lookup: CDR1 ENHRY, CDR2 SYGVKD. For the CDR3, the DNA is TGTGCCGCTGTGGACAGGAGCTCTGGAAACACCATATATTTT. Translating it yields CAAVDRSSGNTIYF.

The rearrangement joins TRBV10-3 to TRBJ1-2; 9 bases line up with TRBD1. Germline V gene data show CDR1 as ENHRY and CDR2 as SYGVKD. V was pared by 6 bases and J by 1 base, with 6 bases of the junction left unmatched. This CDR3 comprises 15 residues. The CDR3 here is CAIRETGGFNYGYTF. The CDR3 DNA sequence: TGTGCCATCAGGGAAACAGGGGGCTTTAACTATGGCTACACCTTC.

As concerns this clonotype: Sequence at one end of the junction differs from germline and may be a read error. The CDR3 loop is CSASGTEQEAQYF. The CDR3 nucleotides are TGCAGTGCCTCCGGGACAGAACAAGAGGCCCAGTACTTC. The chain carries TRBV20-1 and TRBJ2-5; 7 positions match TRBD1. This CDR3 spans 13 amino acids. Germline V gene data show CDR1 as DFQATT and CDR2 as SNEGSKA (reference sequence).

The chain carries TRBV20-1 and TRBJ1-4, with a possible D match to TRBD1 (6 bases). Germline V gene sequence: CDR1 DFQATT, CDR2 SNEGSKA (reference sequence). The V end was cut by 2 bases, the J end by 7 bases, with 14 bases between. This CDR3 is built from 14 residues. This CDR3 is CSARRSGGGEKLFF. The CDR3, as DNA: TGCAGTGCTAGAAGATCTGGGGGCGGTGAAAAACTGTTTTTT.

This rearrangement joins TRBV3-1 to TRBJ1-1; 8 bases agree with TRBD1. CDR1 and CDR2 from the germline V gene are LGHDT and YNNKEL (reference sequence). The CDR3 is 15 residues long. J lost 4 bases, V lost 5 bases, and 9 bases had no gene match. The CDR3 loop reads CASSDRGGGVTEAFF. CDR3 DNA sequence: TGTGCCAGCAGCGACAGGGGCGGGGGGGTCACTGAAGCTTTCTTT.

The rearrangement uses TRBV5-1 and TRBJ2-4, with D perhaps matching TRBD1 or TRBD2 (6 bases each). The end of the DNA fits TRBJ2-7 better, so the J call may be wrong. Germline V lookup: CDR1 SGHRS, CDR2 YFSETQ. CDR3 length: 15 residues. Here the CDR3 DNA reads TGCGCCAGCAGCTCCGCTAGGGGGGAAACCTACGAGCAGTACTTC. Translating gives CASSSARGETYEQYF.

The chain combines TRBV6-1 with TRBJ2-7; 7 positions agree with TRBD1. V dropped 3 bases and J dropped 5; count of bases not matched to a gene: 10. Germline assignment: CDR1 MNHNS and CDR2 SASEGT. This CDR3 is 15 amino acids long. Written as DNA, the CDR3 is TGTGCCAGCAGTGACCGACAGGGCGAAGTCGACGAGCAGTACTTC. Its translation: CASSDRQGEVDEQYF.

The chain recombines TRBV5-1 with TRBJ2-7; TRBD2 aligns across 8 bases. The CDR3 contains 16 residues. Per germline, CDR1 SGHRS and CDR2 YFSETQ. V lost 0 bases and J lost 0; bases outside the gene matches: 5. Written as DNA, the CDR3 is TGCGCCAGCAGCTTGGTGGGACGGGAGGGCTCCTACGAGCAGTACTTC. Its translation: CASSLVGREGSYEQYF. The whole variable domain, remainder taken from reference TRBV5-1 and TRBJ2-7, is KAGVTQTPRYLIKTRGQQVTLSCSPISGHRSVSWYQQTPGQGLQFLFEYFSETQRNKGNFPGRFSGRQFSNSRSEMNVSTLELGDSALYLCASSLVGREGSYEQYFGPGTRLTVT.

The CDR3 DNA is TGCAGCGTCGAGATTATGGGGGGCAGGGATACGCAGTATTTT. Its translation is CSVEIMGGRDTQYF. The chain is built from TRBV29-1 and TRBJ2-3, with D perhaps TRBD1 or TRBD2 (6 bases each). The ends were cut back, 6 bases at V and 6 bases at J, with 19 bases in the middle. CDR3 size: 14 residues. Germline assignment: CDR1 SQVTM and CDR2 ANQGSEA.

This clonotype was counted between two and nine times. This sequence joins TRBV29-1 and TRBJ2-6; 14 bases are a match to TRBD2. The V gene's germline CDR1 is SQVTM and CDR2 ANQGSEA. This CDR3 comprises 18 residues. V shed 6 bases and J 4 bases; nucleotides not matched to a gene: 11. The CDR3 DNA sequence: TGCAGCGTGATGGGACTAGCGGGAGCAGATACGGGGGCCAACGTCCTGACTTTC. Translating gives CSVMGLAGADTGANVLTF.

This clonotype was counted at least ten times. The chain has TRBV5-1 and TRBJ2-7; D gene uncertain. The CDR3 length is 16 residues. V gave up 3 bases and J gave up 3 bases, with 19 bases separating them. Germline values: CDR1 SGHRS, CDR2 YFSETQ. CDR3: CASSSGSVQDFYEQYF. DNA for the CDR3: TGCGCCAGCAGCTCAGGCTCCGTGCAGGATTTCTACGAGCAGTACTTC.

The rearrangement links TRBV21-1 to TRBJ1-2; whether TRBD1, the table's D call, matches the DNA was not checked. TRBV21-1 is a pseudogene segment. The CDR3 totals 19 residues. The CDR3 protein is CASSIKGGRVRTANYGYTF. CDR3 nucleotide sequence: TGTGCCAGCAGCATAAAAGGGGGACGGGTGCGGACAGCTAACTATGGCTACACCTTC.

This chain joins TRBV6-4 and TRBJ2-5; D uncertain. Trimming took off 7 bases at V and 6 bases at J, with 9 bases between the two ends. The CDR3 spans 11 residues. Germline CDR1 MRHNA, CDR2 SNTAGT. In DNA form, the CDR3 reads TGTGCCAGCACCTCATGGCAGACCCAGTACTTC. It yields the protein CASTSWQTQYF.